This is a list of T cell receptor beta chains from one sample in a study of blood T cell repertoires in COVID-19. TCRdb's copy holds only in-frame clones and misses some; the assay was immunoSEQ multiplex PCR. The profile shows 76,000 or so clones, 87% of them singletons. Material: peripheral blood. These receptors came from a man aged 30 to 39 with acute or convalescent COVID-19. The conserved cysteine and the conserved F or W are not part of the CDR3 here. Fields, in order: D gene, V gene, CDR3 protein. D genes are given only for firm matches.

-,TRBV30,AWSAPGGFNEKLF
TRBD2,TRBV5-5,ASSVRGGQETQY
-,TRBV7-3,ASALGAADNEQF
TRBD1,TRBV2,ASRYTGDEQY
TRBD2,TRBV29-1,SGTGTSASSYEQY
-,TRBV7-2,ASSLVSLAEAF
TRBD2,TRBV7-2,ASSPLASAETQY
TRBD2,TRBV3-1/TRBV3-2,ASRELAGRADTQY
-,TRBV5-6,ASSYLEEASTDTQY
-,TRBV28,ASRSERGRQPQH
TRBD1,TRBV10-3,AIKGSGGDYGYT
-,TRBV19,ASSLQMNTEAF
-,TRBV15,ATRETRSRETQY
TRBD2,TRBV4-2,ASSPPTSGGTDTQY
-,TRBV12-3/TRBV12-4,ASSDNTGEQY
-,TRBV5-1,ASFLSENEQF
-,TRBV30,AWSVLLGGSPLH
-,TRBV3-1/TRBV3-2,ASSPPPNSSYNEQF
TRBD1,TRBV7-8,ASSPLPDRTYEQY
-,TRBV9,ASSVWPRETQY
-,TRBV7-3,ASSLMGGTNEKLF
TRBD2,TRBV6-4,ASSRTSGNTGELF